These 18 T cell receptor beta chains came from one sample sequenced in a study of cytomegalovirus exposure and HLA in healthy donors. In the PCR, 60 Vbeta and 13 Jbeta primers were used. The table came from immunoSEQ multiplex PCR; TCRdb's copy has only in-frame clones and leaves some out. The sample shows approximately 160,000 clones, approximately 85% of them seen only once. Input material: PBMCs. The receptors shown here come from a girl between 10 and 17 years old in good health and CMV-seropositive.

The gene calls are TRBV5-1 and TRBJ2-5; 10 nucleotides line up with TRBD2. The V and J ends lost 2 bases and 4 bases, in that order; junction bases with no gene match: 2. Germline V gene data show CDR1 as SGHRS and CDR2 as YFSETQ. CDR3 size: 14 residues. In DNA, the CDR3 is TGCGCCAGCAGCTTTTCTAGCGGGGGAGAGACCCAGTACTTC. The encoded protein is CASSFSSGGETQYF.

This chain links TRBV29-1 with TRBJ1-1; TRBD1 might be the D (6 bases). Germline lookup yields CDR1 SQVTM and CDR2 ANQGSEA. Trimming took off 6 bases at V and 5 bases at J, with 16 bases between the two ends. CDR3 length: 13 residues. The CDR3 DNA reads TGCAGCGTAGAACAGGGAATGTTTACTGAAGCTTTCTTT. Translated, it gives CSVEQGMFTEAFF. The complete variable domain, with remaining parts taken from reference TRBV29-1 and TRBJ1-1, reads SAVISQKPSRDICQRGTSLTIQCQVDSQVTMMFWYRQQPGQSLTLIATANQGSEATYESGFVIDKFPISRPNLTFSTLTVSNMSPEDSSIYLCSVEQGMFTEAFFGQGTRLTVV.

The chain links TRBV2 to TRBJ1-5, with D possibly TRBD1 on 5 matching bases. CDR1 and CDR2 (germline): SNHLY, FYNNEI. The CDR3 runs to 16 residues. With 6 bases removed from V and 0 bases from J, the gap between germline ends came to 15 bases. The CDR3 DNA reads TGTGCCAGCAGGGGGGGGGAAAGCCATAGCAATCAGCCCCAGCATTTT. Translated, it gives CASRGGESHSNQPQHF. The full variable domain, in which reference TRBV2 and TRBJ1-5 provide the parts outside the CDR3, is EPEVTQTPSHQVTQMGQEVILRCVPISNHLYFYWYRQILGQKVEFLVSFYNNEISEKSEIFDDQFSVERPDGSNFTLKIRSTKLEDSAMYFCASRGGESHSNQPQHFGDGTRLSIL.

This clone showed up just once. As DNA, the CDR3 is TGTGCCAGCAGCTTGTACCAGGGCTCCTACGAGCAGTACTTC. Its translation: CASSLYQGSYEQYF. The chain links TRBV7-2 to TRBJ2-5, with D maybe TRBD1 (5 bases). TRBJ2-7 explains the end of the DNA better; the J call may be wrong. The CDR3 is made up of 14 amino acids. CDR1 is SGHTA and CDR2 is FQGNSA in the germline V gene.

The chain employs TRBV6-1 and TRBJ1-1; D unclear. This CDR3 region has 17 residues. The V gene lost 1 base and the J gene lost 6 bases, with 21 bases spanning the gap. Looked up from germline, CDR1 is MNHNS and CDR2 is SASEGT. The CDR3 sequence: CASSEGSVPHTSAEAFF. In nucleotides, the CDR3 is TGTGCCAGCAGTGAAGGATCGGTACCCCACACTAGCGCTGAAGCTTTCTTT.

This rearrangement joins TRBV20-1 to TRBJ2-7; D ambiguous. Germline CDR1 is DFQATT and CDR2 is SNEGSKA (reference sequence). This CDR3 contains 11 residues. V was pared by 7 bases and J by 2 bases, with 9 bases between. CDR3 nucleotide sequence: TGCAGTGTTGGCACCGCCTACGAGCAGTACTTC. Its translation: CSVGTAYEQYF.

The V call is TRBV9, the J call TRBJ2-5; 12 bases fit TRBD2. CDR3 size: 19 residues. Germline CDR1 reads SGDLS; CDR2 reads YYNGEE. Trimming at V came to 4 bases and at J to 4 bases, leaving 17 bases not matched to a gene. The chain's CDR3 is CASSSPVGLAGGSGETQYF. The CDR3 DNA is TGTGCCAGCAGCTCCCCTGTGGGTCTAGCGGGGGGGAGCGGAGAGACCCAGTACTTC. The variable domain in full, completed from reference TRBV9 and TRBJ2-5, reads DSGVTQTPKHLITATGQRVTLRCSPRSGDLSVYWYQQSLDQGLQFLIQYYNGEERAKGNILERFSAQQFPDLHSELNLSSLELGDSALYFCASSSPVGLAGGSGETQYFGPGTRLLVL.

A note on this clone: Other DNA sequences in the same sample also yield this CDR3. The chain recombines TRBV19 with TRBJ2-5, with TRBD1 as a possible D gene (6 bases). The CDR3 totals 14 residues. V lost 1 base and J lost 5, with 11 bases in between. CDR1 is LNHDA and CDR2 is SQIVND in the germline V gene (reference sequence). The CDR3 region is CASSIAGQQETQYF. CDR3 bases: TGTGCCAGTAGTATAGCCGGACAGCAGGAGACCCAGTACTTC.

The rearrangement joins TRBV27 to TRBJ1-2; 8 bases agree with TRBD1. Germline lookup yields CDR1 MNHEY and CDR2 SMNVEV (reference sequence). This CDR3 is 15 amino acids long. V dropped 5 bases and J dropped 11; count of bases not matched to a gene: 16. CDR3 residues: CASSPSRTGSRGYTF. The CDR3 DNA follows: TGTGCCAGCAGTCCCTCACGGACAGGGAGTAGGGGGTACACCTTC.

The V and J genes are TRBV6-1 and TRBJ2-1; TRBD1 is a possible D gene (5 bases). V lost 1 base, J lost 4 bases, and 8 bases lay in between. Germline CDR1 and CDR2: MNHNS and SASEGT. The CDR3 is 14 amino acids. The CDR3 DNA sequence: TGTGCCAGCAGTGAAGGGGGCCCTTACAATGAGCAGTTCTTC. Translated, it gives CASSEGGPYNEQFF.

The rearrangement uses TRBV7-2 and TRBJ2-5; unclear D gene. The CDR3 loop spans 14 amino acids. The V end was cut by 1 base, the J end by 6 bases, with 12 bases between. Per germline, CDR1 SGHTA and CDR2 FQGNSA. In DNA, the CDR3 is TGTGCCAGCAGCTTAGGACTCCCCGCGAAGACCCAGTACTTC. As protein: CASSLGLPAKTQYF.

The chain links TRBV7-9 to TRBJ1-1; 9 nucleotides match TRBD1. V gave up 4 bases and J gave up 7 bases; unmatched junction bases: 10. From germline, CDR1 is SEHNR and CDR2 FQNEAQ (reference sequence). The CDR3 contains 15 residues. CDR3 in amino acids: CASSYRQGGSFEAFF. CDR3 coding DNA: TGTGCCAGCAGCTACCGACAGGGGGGTTCTTTTGAAGCTTTCTTT.

This clone occurred a few times. The gene calls are TRBV5-6 and TRBJ1-5; no firm D call. CDR1 and CDR2 (germline): SGHDT, YYEEEE. V lost 2 bases and J lost 4, with 4 bases in between. The CDR3 has 12 residues. The CDR3 sequence is CASSFANQPQHF. In nucleotides, the CDR3 is TGTGCCAGCAGCTTTGCGAATCAGCCCCAGCATTTT.

The chain combines TRBV5-1 with TRBJ1-1; TRBD1 agrees at 9 bases. After removal of 5 bases from V and 4 bases from J, the junction contained 12 bases not matched to a gene. This CDR3 spans 16 amino acids. Per the germline V gene, CDR1 is SGHRS and CDR2 is YFSETQ. CDR3 loop: CASSPPGQGDGTEAFF. The CDR3 nucleotides read TGCGCCAGCAGTCCACCGGGACAGGGAGACGGCACTGAAGCTTTCTTT.

This clone was observed a single time. The chain links TRBV11-2 to TRBJ2-7; D is uncertain. Per the germline V gene, CDR1 is SGHAT and CDR2 is FQNNGV. The CDR3 contains 11 residues. V was shortened by 4 bases and J by 2 bases, with 3 bases between the two germline ends. The CDR3 reads CASSSTYEQYF. Here the CDR3 DNA reads TGTGCCAGCAGCTCTACCTACGAGCAGTACTTC.

The chain recombines TRBV4-2 with TRBJ1-3; D call uncertain. The CDR3 length is 15 residues. Between the trimmed V and J ends, which lost 0 bases and 6 bases, there was a span of 12 bases. Germline V lookup: CDR1 LGHNA, CDR2 YNFKEQ. This CDR3 is CASSQDLPAANTIYF. The CDR3, as DNA: TGTGCCAGCAGCCAAGATCTTCCGGCGGCAAACACCATATATTTT.

This clone was picked up a small number of times. The J gene is TRBJ1-2, the V gene TRBV29-1, with a tentative D call TRBD1 (6 bases). Germline V gene data show CDR1 as SQVTM and CDR2 as ANQGSEA. The CDR3 length is 15 residues. With 4 bases removed from V and 4 bases from J, the gap between germline ends came to 19 bases. The DNA for the CDR3 is TGCAGCGTTGTTTCTATTCGGGCAGGGGTCTATGGCTACACCTTC. It encodes CSVVSIRAGVYGYTF. Variable domain in full (rest from reference TRBV29-1 and TRBJ1-2): SAVISQKPSRDICQRGTSLTIQCQVDSQVTMMFWYRQQPGQSLTLIATANQGSEATYESGFVIDKFPISRPNLTFSTLTVSNMSPEDSSIYLCSVVSIRAGVYGYTFGSGTRLTVV.

This rearrangement joins TRBV7-9 to TRBJ1-1; tentative D call: TRBD1 (5 bases). Trimming took off 5 bases at V and 3 bases at J, with 22 bases between the two ends. Germline CDR1 reads SEHNR; CDR2 reads FQNEAQ (reference sequence). The CDR3 loop spans 17 amino acids. The CDR3 DNA sequence: TGTGCCAGCAGCCCCTATAGTTGGGGGGATGCGGACACTGAAGCTTTCTTT. This sequence encodes CASSPYSWGDADTEAFF.